The clone carrying this T cell receptor beta chain was seen only once. The sample comes from a study of blood T cell repertoires in COVID-19. Study-level background: There were acute and convalescent COVID-19 samples, and they came from the United States, Italy and Spain. PBMCs, B-cell-depleted T cells, or T cells provided the cDNA or gDNA that made up the material.

Germline V gene lookup returns CDR1 SGHRS and CDR2 YFSETQ. The CDR3 consists of 16 residues. Trimming took 0 bases from V and 4 from J; bases not matched to a gene: 6. In the authors' methods: Estimation of nucleated cell counts was performed using reference gene primer amplification. The data were produced by immunoSEQ multiplex PCR, yet TCRdb's version contains in-frame clones alone and is incomplete. V, J and clone size are those of that table, while D and trimming were read from the DNA. The sample records a few hundred thousand clones, 88% being singletons. The receptor's source is a man in his 60s who had recovered from COVID-19. Sequences were obtained from peripheral blood. The chain carries TRBV5-1 and TRBJ2-5; 10 nucleotides agree with TRBD2. The CDR3 nucleotides are TGCGCCAGCAGCTTGGGACTAGCGGGCTGGGGAGAGACCCAGTACTTC. It yields the protein CASSLGLAGWGETQYF.